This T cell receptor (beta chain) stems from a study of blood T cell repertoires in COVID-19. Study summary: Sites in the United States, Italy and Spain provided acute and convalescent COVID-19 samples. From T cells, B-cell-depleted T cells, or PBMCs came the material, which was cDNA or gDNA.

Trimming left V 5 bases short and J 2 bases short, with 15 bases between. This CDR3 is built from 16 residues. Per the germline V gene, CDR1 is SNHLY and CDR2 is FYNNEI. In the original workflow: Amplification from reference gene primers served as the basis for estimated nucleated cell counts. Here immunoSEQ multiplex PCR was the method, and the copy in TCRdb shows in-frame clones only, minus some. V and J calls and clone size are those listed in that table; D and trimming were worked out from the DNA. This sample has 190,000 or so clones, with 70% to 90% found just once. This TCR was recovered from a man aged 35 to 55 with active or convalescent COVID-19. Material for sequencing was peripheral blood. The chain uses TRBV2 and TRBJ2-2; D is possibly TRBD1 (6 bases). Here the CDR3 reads CASSRDKRSNTGELFF. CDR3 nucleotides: TGTGCCAGCAGTCGGGACAAACGGTCTAACACCGGGGAGCTGTTTTTT. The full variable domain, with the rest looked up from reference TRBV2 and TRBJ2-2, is EPEVTQTPSHQVTQMGQEVILRCVPISNHLYFYWYRQILGQKVEFLVSFYNNEISEKSEIFDDQFSVERPDGSNFTLKIRSTKLEDSAMYFCASSRDKRSNTGELFFGEGSRLTVL.